This T cell receptor (beta chain) was captured in a study of blood T cell repertoires in COVID-19. Across the whole study: PBMCs, B-cell-depleted T cells, or T cells provided the cDNA or gDNA that made up the material.

This clone was seen a few times. In the authors' methods: Reference gene primer amplification in the assay estimated nucleated cell counts. TCRdb's table, derived via immunoSEQ multiplex PCR, lists solely in-frame clones and lacks some. V, J and clone size are taken as reported in that table, and D and trimming were inferred from the DNA itself. This table holds approximately 200,000 clones, nearly 90% found once. Germline assignment: CDR1 LNHNV and CDR2 YYDKDF (reference sequence). This CDR3 has 15 amino acids. V dropped 1 base and J dropped 4; count of bases not matched to a gene: 4. All enrollees were roughly 18 to 89 years old and from roughly 22 US areas. The study counted Cohort 3 donors as recovered given two negative PCRs, clearance, or symptom resolution.

Source material: PBMCs or T cells enriched from blood (not recorded which). This clonotype originated in a man aged 25-45 years who had recovered from COVID-19. The chain carries TRBV15 and TRBJ1-3; 7 bases match TRBD1. The CDR3 reads CATSRGQDRGNTIYF. The CDR3 DNA reads TGTGCCACCAGCAGAGGCCAGGACAGGGGAAACACCATATATTTT.